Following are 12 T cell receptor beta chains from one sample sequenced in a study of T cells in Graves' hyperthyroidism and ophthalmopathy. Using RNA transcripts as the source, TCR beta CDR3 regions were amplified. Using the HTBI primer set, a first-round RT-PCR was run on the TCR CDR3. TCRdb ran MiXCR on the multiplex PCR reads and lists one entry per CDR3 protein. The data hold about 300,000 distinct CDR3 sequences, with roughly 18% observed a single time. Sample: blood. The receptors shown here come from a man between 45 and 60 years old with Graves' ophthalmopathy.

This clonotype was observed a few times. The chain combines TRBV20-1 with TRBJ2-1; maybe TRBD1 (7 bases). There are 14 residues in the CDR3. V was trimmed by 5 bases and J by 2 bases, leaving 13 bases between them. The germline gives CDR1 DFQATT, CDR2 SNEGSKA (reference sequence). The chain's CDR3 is CSADQGGTYNEQFF. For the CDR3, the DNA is TGCAGTGCTGACCAGGGGGGAACCTACAATGAGCAGTTCTTC.

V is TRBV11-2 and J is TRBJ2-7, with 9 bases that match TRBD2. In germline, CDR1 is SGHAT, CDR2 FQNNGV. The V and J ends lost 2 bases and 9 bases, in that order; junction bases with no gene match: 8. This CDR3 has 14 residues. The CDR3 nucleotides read TGTGCCAGCAGCTTACCGACTAGCGGTGGATGGCAGTACTTC. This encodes CASSLPTSGGWQYF.

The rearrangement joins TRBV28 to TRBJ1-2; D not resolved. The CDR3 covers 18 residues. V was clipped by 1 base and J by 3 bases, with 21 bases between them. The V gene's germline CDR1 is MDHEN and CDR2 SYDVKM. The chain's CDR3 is CASSLFGIGPSPHYGYTF. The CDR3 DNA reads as TGTGCCAGCAGTTTATTTGGGATTGGGCCCTCACCCCACTATGGCTACACCTTC.

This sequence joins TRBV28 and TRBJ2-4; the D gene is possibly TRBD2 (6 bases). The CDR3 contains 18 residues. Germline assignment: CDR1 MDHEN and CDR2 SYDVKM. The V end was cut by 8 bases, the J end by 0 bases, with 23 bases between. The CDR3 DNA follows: TGTGCCAGCTTTCGCACGCTTTCTAGCGACCTAGCCAAAAACATTCAGTACTTC. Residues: CASFRTLSSDLAKNIQYF. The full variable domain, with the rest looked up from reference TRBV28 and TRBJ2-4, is DVKVTQSSRYLVKRTGEKVFLECVQDMDHENMFWYRQDPGLGLRLIYFSYDVKMKEKGDIPEGYSVSREKKERFSLILESASTNQTSMYLCASFRTLSSDLAKNIQYFGAGTRLSVL.

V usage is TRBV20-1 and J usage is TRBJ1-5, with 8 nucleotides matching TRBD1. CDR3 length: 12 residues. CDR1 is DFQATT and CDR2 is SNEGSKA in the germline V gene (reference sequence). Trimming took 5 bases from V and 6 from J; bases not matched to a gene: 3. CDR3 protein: CSAGDRGQPQHF. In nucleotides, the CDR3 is TGCAGTGCTGGTGACAGGGGTCAGCCCCAGCATTTT.

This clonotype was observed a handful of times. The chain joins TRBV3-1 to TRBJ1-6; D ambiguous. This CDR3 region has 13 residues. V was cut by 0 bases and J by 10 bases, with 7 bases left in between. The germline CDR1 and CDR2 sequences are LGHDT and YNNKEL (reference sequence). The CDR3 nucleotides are TGTGCCAGCAGCCAAGATGTGGGCTCACCCCTCCACTTT. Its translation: CASSQDVGSPLHF.

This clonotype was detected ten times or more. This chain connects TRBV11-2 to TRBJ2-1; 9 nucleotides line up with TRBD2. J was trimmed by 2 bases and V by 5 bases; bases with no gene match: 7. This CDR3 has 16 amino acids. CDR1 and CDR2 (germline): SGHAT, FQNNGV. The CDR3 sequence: CASSPPTSGAYNEQFF. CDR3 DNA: TGTGCCAGCAGCCCCCCGACTAGCGGAGCCTACAATGAGCAGTTCTTC.

This CDR3 reads CASSQDGQGSSYNEQFF. CDR3 nucleotide sequence: TGTGCCAGCAGCCAAGATGGACAGGGAAGCTCCTACAATGAGCAGTTCTTC. The chain links TRBV14 to TRBJ2-1; TRBD1 matches 8 bases. Germline loops: CDR1 SGHDN, CDR2 FVKESK. Unmatched junction bases numbered 4, after V lost 0 bases and J lost 0 bases. The CDR3 contains 17 residues. Full variable domain (remainder filled in from reference TRBV14 and TRBJ2-1): EAGVTQFPSHSVIEKGQTVTLRCDPISGHDNLYWYRRVMGKEIKFLLHFVKESKQDESGMPNNRFLAERTGGTYSTLKVQPAELEDSGVYFCASSQDGQGSSYNEQFFGPGTRLTVL.

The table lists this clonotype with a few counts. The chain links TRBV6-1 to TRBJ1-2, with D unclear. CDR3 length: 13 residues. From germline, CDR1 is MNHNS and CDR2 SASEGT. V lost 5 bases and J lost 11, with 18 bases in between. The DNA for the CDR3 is TGTGCCAGCAGTACCACGGTTTCTATGGGGTACACCTTC. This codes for CASSTTVSMGYTF.

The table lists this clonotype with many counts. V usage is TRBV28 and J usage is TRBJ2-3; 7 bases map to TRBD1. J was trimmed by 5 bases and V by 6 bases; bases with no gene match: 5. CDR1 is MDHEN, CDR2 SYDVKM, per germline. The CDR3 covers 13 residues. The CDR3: CASSRGSQDTQYF. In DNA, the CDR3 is TGTGCCAGCAGCAGGGGGTCTCAAGATACGCAGTATTTT.

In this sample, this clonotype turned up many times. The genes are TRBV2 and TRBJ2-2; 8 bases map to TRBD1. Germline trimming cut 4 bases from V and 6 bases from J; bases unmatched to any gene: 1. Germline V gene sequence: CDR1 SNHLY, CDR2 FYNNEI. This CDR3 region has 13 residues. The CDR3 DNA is TGTGCCAGCAGTGTGGACAGGGCCGGGGAGCTGTTTTTT. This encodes CASSVDRAGELFF.

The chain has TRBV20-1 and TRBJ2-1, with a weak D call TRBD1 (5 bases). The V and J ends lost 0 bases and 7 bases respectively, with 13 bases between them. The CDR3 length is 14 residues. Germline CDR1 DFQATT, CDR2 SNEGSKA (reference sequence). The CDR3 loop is CSARDSAGWNEQFF. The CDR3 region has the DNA TGCAGTGCTAGAGACTCGGCAGGGTGGAATGAGCAGTTCTTC.